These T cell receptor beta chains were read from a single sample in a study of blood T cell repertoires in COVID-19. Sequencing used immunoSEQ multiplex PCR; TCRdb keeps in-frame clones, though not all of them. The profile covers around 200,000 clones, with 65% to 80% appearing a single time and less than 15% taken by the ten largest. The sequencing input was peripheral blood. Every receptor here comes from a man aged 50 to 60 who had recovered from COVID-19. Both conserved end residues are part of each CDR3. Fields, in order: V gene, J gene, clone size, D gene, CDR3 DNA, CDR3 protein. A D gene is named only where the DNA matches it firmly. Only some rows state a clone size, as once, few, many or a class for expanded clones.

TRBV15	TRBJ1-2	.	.	TGTGCCACCAGCAAGAGCGGGGTTGGCTACACCTTC	CATSKSGVGYTF
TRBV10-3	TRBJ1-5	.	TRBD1	TGTGCCATCAGTGAACAGGGGGGCAATCAGCCCCAGCATTTT	CAISEQGGNQPQHF
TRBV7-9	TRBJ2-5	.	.	TGTGCCAGCACCTCTATTCAAGAGACCCAGTACTTC	CASTSIQETQYF
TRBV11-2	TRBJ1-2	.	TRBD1	TGTGCCAGCAGCTTAGTCGGACAGGGCTACGGCTACACCTTC	CASSLVGQGYGYTF
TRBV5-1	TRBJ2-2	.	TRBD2	TGCGCCAGCAGCCCTTTTGGCGGGGGAAACACCGGGGAGCTGTTTTTT	CASSPFGGGNTGELFF
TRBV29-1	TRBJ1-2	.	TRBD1	TGCAGCGTTGAACCCGGGACAGGAGACTATGGCTACACCTTC	CSVEPGTGDYGYTF
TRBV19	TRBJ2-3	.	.	TGTGCCAGTAGTATAAGTCGGGGACAGGGGATTTACGGGACTAGCGCAGATACGCAGTATTTT	CASSISRGQGIYGTSADTQYF
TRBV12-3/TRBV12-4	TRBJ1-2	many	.	TGTGCCAGCAGTTTTCAGGGTGTCTATGGCTACACCTTC	CASSFQGVYGYTF
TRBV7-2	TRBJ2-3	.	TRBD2	TGTGCCAGCAGCTTATTCCTGAGACTAGCGGGAGGGGACACAGATACGCAGTATTTT	CASSLFLRLAGGDTDTQYF
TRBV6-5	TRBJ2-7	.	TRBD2	TGTGCCAGCAGTCCCCTGGCGGGGGGTAACTACGAGCAGTACTTC	CASSPLAGGNYEQYF
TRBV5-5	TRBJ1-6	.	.	TGTGCCAGCAGCTTGAGACCGCGGCCCTCCGTTAATTCACCCCTCCACTTT	CASSLRPRPSVNSPLHF
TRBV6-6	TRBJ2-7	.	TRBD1	TGTGCCAGCAGACCCGGACAGGGCTCCTACGAGCAGTACTTC	CASRPGQGSYEQYF
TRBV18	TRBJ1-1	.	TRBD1	TGTGCCAGCTCACCTGCCCGACAGGGGAACACTGAAGCTTTCTTT	CASSPARQGNTEAFF
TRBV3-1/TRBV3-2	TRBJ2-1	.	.	TGTGCCAGCAGCCAATCCGGGACTCTCAATGAGCAGTTCTTC	CASSQSGTLNEQFF
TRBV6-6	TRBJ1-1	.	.	TGTGCCAGCAGTTACAGGGATCAAGGGTCAGGGGAAGCTTTCTTT	CASSYRDQGSGEAFF
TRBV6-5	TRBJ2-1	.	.	TGTGCCAGCAGTTACACCCGGGTGGGTGAGCAGTTCTTC	CASSYTRVGEQFF
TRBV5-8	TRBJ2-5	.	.	TGTGCCAGCAGCTTGATTAGCGCAAATCAAGAGACCCAGTACTTC	CASSLISANQETQYF
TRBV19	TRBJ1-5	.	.	TGTGCCAGTAGCCCAGGGTGGGGGGGTCAGCCCCAGCATTTT	CASSPGWGGQPQHF
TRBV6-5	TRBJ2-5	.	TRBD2	TGTGCCAGCAGAACCGGGACTAGCGGGAGAGAGACCCAGTACTTC	CASRTGTSGRETQYF